These 26 T cell receptor beta chains came from one sample sequenced in a study of control samples from healthy donors and cancer patients. The protocol was immunoSEQ multiplex PCR, while the TCRdb copy is restricted to in-frame clones and leaves out a portion. The sample contains some 120,000 clones, about 95% of which appear only once. The material sequenced was blood. These receptors came from a man aged 30-40 years in good health.

This clone was detected once. This rearrangement joins TRBV5-1 to TRBJ2-3; 16 nucleotides align to TRBD2. Germline V CDR1 and CDR2: SGHRS, YFSETQ. This CDR3 comprises 17 residues. J gave up 2 bases and V 4 bases, and 4 bases lay outside the gene matches. The chain's CDR3 is CASSAGLAGGFTDTQYF. The CDR3 region has the DNA TGCGCCAGCAGCGCGGGACTAGCGGGGGGGTTCACAGATACGCAGTATTTT.

The V call is TRBV30, the J call TRBJ1-5; D is unclear. Germline loops: CDR1 GTSNPN, CDR2 SVGIG (reference sequence). The CDR3 consists of 12 residues. Trimming left V 2 bases short and J 4 bases short, with 6 bases between. The CDR3 DNA follows: TGTGCCTGGAGTTTCGCAAATCAGCCCCAGCATTTT. Translating it yields CAWSFANQPQHF.

The chain uses TRBV3-1 (or the pseudogene TRBV3-2) and TRBJ1-1; the D gene is possibly TRBD1 (5 bases). CDR3 length: 14 amino acids. Germline CDR1 LGHDT, CDR2 YNNKEL (reference sequence). V was trimmed by 0 bases and J by 8 bases, leaving 13 bases between them. The CDR3 spells CASSQDLGRAEAFF. The CDR3 bases are TGTGCCAGCAGCCAAGATTTAGGCAGGGCAGAAGCTTTCTTT.

For the CDR3, the DNA is TGTGCCAGCAGCGTAGGTCCCTCCTCTGGAAACACCATATATTTT. It codes for CASSVGPSSGNTIYF. The V and J genes are TRBV9 and TRBJ1-3, with D hard to call. The length of the CDR3 is 15 residues. V lost 0 bases and J lost 0, with 7 bases in between. Germline lookup yields CDR1 SGDLS and CDR2 YYNGEE. The entire variable domain, with the rest obtained from reference TRBV9 and TRBJ1-3, is as follows: DSGVTQTPKHLITATGQRVTLRCSPRSGDLSVYWYQQSLDQGLQFLIQYYNGEERAKGNILERFSAQQFPDLHSELNLSSLELGDSALYFCASSVGPSSGNTIYFGEGSWLTVV.

The chain links TRBV28 to TRBJ1-4; TRBD1 matches at 12 bases. There are 14 residues in the CDR3. Germline assignment: CDR1 MDHEN and CDR2 SYDVKM. The J segment lost 8 bases and the V segment lost 6 bases, leaving 4 bases of the junction unmatched. This CDR3 is CASRGTGGDEKLFF. Written as DNA, the CDR3 is TGTGCCAGCAGGGGGACAGGGGGCGACGAAAAACTGTTTTTT.

The chain uses TRBV5-1 and TRBJ2-1; 9 nucleotides match TRBD2. The V gene's germline CDR1 is SGHRS and CDR2 YFSETQ. The CDR3 totals 15 residues. The ends lost 1 base at V and 4 bases at J; junction bases unmatched: 3. This chain's CDR3 is CASSLRLAGYNEQFF. CDR3 bases: TGCGCCAGCAGCTTGAGGCTAGCGGGGTACAATGAGCAGTTCTTC. Filled out from reference TRBV5-1 and TRBJ2-1, the complete variable domain reads KAGVTQTPRYLIKTRGQQVTLSCSPISGHRSVSWYQQTPGQGLQFLFEYFSETQRNKGNFPGRFSGRQFSNSRSEMNVSTLELGDSALYLCASSLRLAGYNEQFFGPGTRLTVL.

The genes are TRBV28 and TRBJ2-7, with 8 bases that match TRBD2. In germline, CDR1 is MDHEN, CDR2 SYDVKM. This CDR3 spans 12 amino acids. V lost 8 bases, J lost 12 bases, and 12 bases stayed unmatched. The CDR3 is CASARGAPTLYF. The CDR3 DNA follows: TGTGCCAGCGCGCGGGGGGCCCCGACCTTGTACTTC. The full variable domain, with the rest looked up from reference TRBV28 and TRBJ2-7, is DVKVTQSSRYLVKRTGEKVFLECVQDMDHENMFWYRQDPGLGLRLIYFSYDVKMKEKGDIPEGYSVSREKKERFSLILESASTNQTSMYLCASARGAPTLYFGPGTRLTVT.

The chain uses TRBV7-2 and TRBJ2-5; no clear D. The CDR3 totals 17 residues. Per the germline V gene, CDR1 is SGHTA and CDR2 is FQGNSA. The germline V and J ends were trimmed by 1 base and 3 bases, with 18 bases remaining between them. CDR3: CASSLVPVGSSKETQYF. The CDR3 coding sequence is TGTGCCAGCAGCTTAGTCCCAGTAGGCTCCTCCAAAGAGACCCAGTACTTC.

This clone was seen just once. This rearrangement joins TRBV5-1 to TRBJ2-7, with 10 bases matching TRBD1. The V gene end was trimmed by 4 bases and the J gene end by 4 bases; junction bases not matched to a gene: 8. The CDR3 consists of 15 residues. Germline lookup yields CDR1 SGHRS and CDR2 YFSETQ. The CDR3, as DNA: TGCGCCAGCAGCCTAACTACGGGACAGGGGTACGAGCAGTACTTC. This sequence encodes CASSLTTGQGYEQYF.

The V call is TRBV18, the J call TRBJ2-2; D may correspond to TRBD1 or TRBD2 (5 bases each). With 3 bases removed from V and 9 bases from J, the gap between germline ends came to 11 bases. The V gene's germline CDR1 is KGHSH and CDR2 LQKENI. The CDR3 has 13 amino acids. DNA of the CDR3: TGTGCCAGCTCACCGCCGGGGACCAGGGAGCTGTTTTTT. This codes for CASSPPGTRELFF.

This clone was detected a few times. This chain links TRBV4-1 with TRBJ1-4; 7 bases are shared with TRBD1. The CDR3 contains 15 residues. The germline gives CDR1 MGHRA, CDR2 YSYEKL. Germline trimming cut 3 bases from V and 6 bases from J; bases unmatched to any gene: 7. The CDR3 DNA follows: TGCGCCAGCAGCCAGGAGACAGGGACCTATGAAAAACTGTTTTTT. Protein product: CASSQETGTYEKLFF.

The chain is built from TRBV7-2 and TRBJ1-6, with D possibly matching TRBD1 (5 bases). Germline V lookup: CDR1 SGHTA, CDR2 FQGNSA. The CDR3 totals 15 residues. V lost 3 bases, J lost 5 bases, and 11 bases lay in between. The CDR3 sequence: CASSFTGGDNSPLHF. Here the CDR3 DNA reads TGTGCCAGCAGCTTTACCGGGGGAGATAATTCACCCCTCCACTTT.

The chain couples TRBV5-6 to TRBJ1-1; perhaps TRBD1 as D (6 bases). This CDR3 is built from 15 residues. V was shortened by 1 base and J by 1 base, with 11 bases between the two germline ends. CDR1 and CDR2 (germline): SGHDT, YYEEEE. The CDR3: CASSLRGTWNTEAFF. In nucleotides, the CDR3 is TGTGCCAGCAGCTTGAGGGGGACATGGAACACTGAAGCTTTCTTT.

The chain carries TRBV3-1 (or the pseudogene TRBV3-2) and TRBJ1-1; D may be TRBD1 (6 bases). The V end was cut by 8 bases, the J end by 4 bases, with 14 bases between. The CDR3 sequence is 13 residues long. Germline assignment: CDR1 LGHDT and CDR2 YNNKEL (reference sequence). DNA of the CDR3: TGTGCCAGCCGAAGCGGGGGCGGCACTGAAGCTTTCTTT. As protein: CASRSGGGTEAFF.

This chain uses TRBV5-1 with TRBJ1-3, with D unclear. V shed 2 bases and J shed 0 bases, with 9 bases lying between them. The CDR3 contains 15 residues. The germline CDR1 and CDR2 sequences are SGHRS and YFSETQ. The CDR3 loop reads CASSLGWGSGNTIYF. CDR3 DNA: TGCGCCAGCAGCTTAGGGTGGGGCTCTGGAAACACCATATATTTT.

This chain joins TRBV30 and TRBJ2-5, with D unresolved. The CDR3 extends over 13 amino acids. Germline loops: CDR1 GTSNPN, CDR2 SVGIG (reference sequence). The V and J ends lost 2 bases and 7 bases respectively, with 14 bases between them. The CDR3 DNA reads TGTGCCTGGAGTCCCGACGGTACGCGGACCCAGTACTTC. Translating it yields CAWSPDGTRTQYF.

The chain has TRBV7-9 and TRBJ1-5; a weak D match, TRBD1 (5 bases). This CDR3 has 13 residues. From germline, CDR1 is SEHNR and CDR2 FQNEAQ (reference sequence). V lost 8 bases and J 4 bases, leaving 12 bases between the germline ends. This CDR3 is CASGARGNQPQHF. The CDR3 coding sequence is TGTGCCAGCGGGGCCAGAGGGAATCAGCCCCAGCATTTT.

The chain recombines TRBV6-2 or TRBV6-3 with TRBJ1-2, with 8 bases matching TRBD1. Trimming cost V 5 bases and J 1 base; bases outside gene matches: 15. The CDR3 is 18 amino acids. CDR1 MNHEY and CDR2 SVGEGT come from the germline V gene. The CDR3 nucleotides read TGTGCCAGCAGTAGCGTAGGGACAGGAATTCCGGATAACTATGGCTACACCTTC. This gives the protein CASSSVGTGIPDNYGYTF.

V and J are TRBV6-6 and TRBJ1-2; 7 bases agree with TRBD1. Per the germline V gene, CDR1 is MNHNY and CDR2 is SVGAGI (reference sequence). With V trimmed by 5 bases and J by 8 bases, 5 bases remained unmatched. This CDR3 comprises 12 residues. CDR3: CASSPTGKGYTF. CDR3 DNA sequence: TGTGCCAGCAGTCCGACAGGGAAAGGCTACACCTTC.

The chain is built from TRBV27 and TRBJ2-1; D may be TRBD1 or TRBD2 (5 bases each). Between the trimmed V and J ends, which lost 3 bases and 7 bases, there was a span of 13 bases. CDR1 MNHEY and CDR2 SMNVEV come from the germline V gene (reference sequence). The CDR3 loop spans 14 amino acids. CDR3 region: CASSFPGRLNEQFF. The CDR3 bases are TGTGCCAGCAGTTTCCCGGGACGGTTAAATGAGCAGTTCTTC.

This CDR3 is CASSQGTVTYEQYF. In DNA form, the CDR3 reads TGCGCCAGCAGCCAGGGAACGGTAACCTACGAGCAGTACTTC. The chain carries TRBV4-1 and TRBJ2-7; D is uncertain. Trimming pared 3 bases from V and 2 bases from J, leaving 11 bases between. The CDR3 has 14 amino acids. Germline V gives CDR1 MGHRA, CDR2 YSYEKL.

The J gene is TRBJ1-1, the V gene TRBV4-1; no reliable D call. CDR3 size: 15 residues. V was pared by 6 bases and J by 0 bases, with 14 bases between. Germline loops: CDR1 MGHRA, CDR2 YSYEKL. The CDR3 protein is CASRPPGGLNTEAFF. CDR3 sequence (DNA): TGCGCCAGCAGGCCCCCCGGAGGTTTGAACACTGAAGCTTTCTTT.

The J gene is TRBJ2-7, the V gene TRBV28, with a possible D match to TRBD2 (6 bases). The CDR3 contains 15 residues. CDR1 and CDR2 (germline): MDHEN, SYDVKM. V lost 8 bases, J lost 0 bases, and 17 bases lay in between. The CDR3 here is CASQGSAGRSYEQYF. DNA for the CDR3: TGTGCCAGCCAAGGTTCGGCGGGGCGCTCCTACGAGCAGTACTTC.

The chain employs TRBV10-1 and TRBJ2-4; D gene uncertain. The germline gives CDR1 WNHNN, CDR2 SYGVQD (reference sequence). The length of the CDR3 is 13 residues. The ends were cut back, 9 bases at V and 2 bases at J, with 11 bases in the middle. The CDR3 nucleotides read TGCGCCAGGGAGTTTGCAACCAAAAACATTCAGTACTTC. Its translation is CAREFATKNIQYF.

The chain couples TRBV6-5 to TRBJ2-7; D not certain. Germline CDR1 MNHEY, CDR2 SVGAGI. This CDR3 has 13 amino acids. V was clipped by 7 bases and J by 3 bases, with 13 bases between them. The CDR3 sequence is CASTSSGDYEQYF. For the CDR3, the DNA is TGTGCCAGCACAAGTTCTGGGGACTACGAGCAGTACTTC.

The genes are TRBV19 and TRBJ1-6, with D unclear. Germline lookup yields CDR1 LNHDA and CDR2 SQIVND (reference sequence). CDR3 length equals 13 residues. Trimming pared 3 bases from V and 11 bases from J, leaving 11 bases between. Here the CDR3 DNA reads TGTGCCAGTAGTATCCCCGGGGAAACACCCCTCCACTTT. Amino acid sequence: CASSIPGETPLHF.